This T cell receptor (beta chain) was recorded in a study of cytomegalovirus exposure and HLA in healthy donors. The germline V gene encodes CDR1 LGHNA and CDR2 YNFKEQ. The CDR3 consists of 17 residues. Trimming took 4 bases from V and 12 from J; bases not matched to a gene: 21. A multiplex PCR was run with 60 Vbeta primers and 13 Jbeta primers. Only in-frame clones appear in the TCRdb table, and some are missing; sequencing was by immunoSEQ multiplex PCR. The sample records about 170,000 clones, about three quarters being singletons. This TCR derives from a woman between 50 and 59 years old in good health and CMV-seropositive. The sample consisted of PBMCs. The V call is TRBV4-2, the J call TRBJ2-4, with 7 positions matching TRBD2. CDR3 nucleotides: TGTGCCAGCAGCCTTCTCTCTAGCGGCGGAGGGGAAGGCAGTCAGTACTTC. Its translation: CASSLLSSGGGEGSQYF.